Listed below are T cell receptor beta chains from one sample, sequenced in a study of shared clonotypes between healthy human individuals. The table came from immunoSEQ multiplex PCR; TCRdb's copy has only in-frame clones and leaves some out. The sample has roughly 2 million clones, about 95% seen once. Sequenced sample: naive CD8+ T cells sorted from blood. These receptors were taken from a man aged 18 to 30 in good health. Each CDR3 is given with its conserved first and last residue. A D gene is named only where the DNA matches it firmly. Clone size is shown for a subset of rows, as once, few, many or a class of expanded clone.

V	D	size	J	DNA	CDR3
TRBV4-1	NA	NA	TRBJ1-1	TGCGCCAGCAGCCACTACACTGAAGCTTTCTTT	CASSHYTEAFF
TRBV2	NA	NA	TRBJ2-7	TGTGCCAGCAGTTTGGGGAGCTCCTACGAGCAGTACTTC	CASSLGSSYEQYF
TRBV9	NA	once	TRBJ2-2	TGTGCCAGCAGCTCACCCGCCGACACCGGGGAGCTGTTTTTT	CASSSPADTGELFF
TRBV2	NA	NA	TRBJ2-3	TGTGCCAGCAGTGAGGGGAGGACAGATACGCAGTATTTT	CASSEGRTDTQYF
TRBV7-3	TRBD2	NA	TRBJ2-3	TGTGCCAGCAGCCCTTTCGGGGCGGGGGTGATCACAGATACGCAGTATTTT	CASSPFGAGVITDTQYF
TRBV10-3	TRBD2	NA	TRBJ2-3	TGTGCCATCAGTGAAAGCGGGAGAGATGCAGATACGCAGTATTTT	CAISESGRDADTQYF
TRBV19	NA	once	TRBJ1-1	TGTGCCAGTAGTATAGAGGGTATCTTGACTGAAGCTTTCTTT	CASSIEGILTEAFF
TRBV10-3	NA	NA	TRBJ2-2	TGTGCCATCAGTGAGGTCACCGGGGAGCTGTTTTTT	CAISEVTGELFF
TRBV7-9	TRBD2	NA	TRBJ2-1	TGTGCCAGCAGCCCGCCGGTTAGCGGGAGGCTGAATGAGCAGTTCTTC	CASSPPVSGRLNEQFF
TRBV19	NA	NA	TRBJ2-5	TGTGCCAGTAGTGCCACAGGATTCCAAGAGACCCAGTACTTC	CASSATGFQETQYF
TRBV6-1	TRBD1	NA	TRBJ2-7	TGTGCCAGCACCCCCGGGACAGGCTACTACGAGCAGTACTTC	CASTPGTGYYEQYF
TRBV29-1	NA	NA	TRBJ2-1	TGCAGCGTTTCCGGGACTACGAAAACAGGGCATGAGCAGTTCTTC	CSVSGTTKTGHEQFF
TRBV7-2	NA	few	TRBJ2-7	TGTGCCAGCAGCTTAGCTATAGGGTCGCAGTACTTC	CASSLAIGSQYF
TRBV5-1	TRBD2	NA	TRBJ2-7	TGCGCCAGCAGCAAACTAGCGGGTTACGAGCAGTACTTC	CASSKLAGYEQYF
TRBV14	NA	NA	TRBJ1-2	TGTGCCAGCAGCCAAGGAACGTACTATGGCTACACCTTC	CASSQGTYYGYTF
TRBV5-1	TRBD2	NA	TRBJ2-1	TGCGCCAGCAGCTTCAGGCTAGCGGGAGGGTACAATGAGCAGTTCTTC	CASSFRLAGGYNEQFF
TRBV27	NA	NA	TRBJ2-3	TGTGCCAGCAGTTCAGGGGGGGCGAGCACAGATACGCAGTATTTT	CASSSGGASTDTQYF
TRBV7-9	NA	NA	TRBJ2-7	TGTGCCAGCAGCTTAAGTGGCACTTCCTACGAGCAGTACTTC	CASSLSGTSYEQYF
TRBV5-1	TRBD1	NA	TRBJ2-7	TGCGCCAGCAGCACGGGACAGTTCTACGAGCAGTACTTC	CASSTGQFYEQYF
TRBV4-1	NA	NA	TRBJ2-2	TGCGCCAGCTCCGGGGGTTCGAACACCGGGGAGCTGTTTTTT	CASSGGSNTGELFF
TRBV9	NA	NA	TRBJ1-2	TGTGCCAGCAGCGCCGCCAGGACAAACTATGGCTACACCTTC	CASSAARTNYGYTF
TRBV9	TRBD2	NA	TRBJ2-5	TGTGCCAGCAGCGTATTACCGGGACTAGCGGAAGAGACCCAGTACTTC	CASSVLPGLAEETQYF
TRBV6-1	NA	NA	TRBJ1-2	TGTGCCATAACAGGGTTATATGATGGCTACACCTTC	CAITGLYDGYTF
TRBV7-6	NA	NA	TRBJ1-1	TGTGCCAGCAGCTTAAACCCGGGCGCGAGCACTGAAGCTTTCTTT	CASSLNPGASTEAFF
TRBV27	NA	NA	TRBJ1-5	TGTGCCAGCAGCTATGGGGGAAGCAATCAGCCCCAGCATTTT	CASSYGGSNQPQHF
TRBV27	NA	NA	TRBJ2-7	TGTGCCAGCAGTTTATTTTCTGGCAACGAGCAGTACTTC	CASSLFSGNEQYF
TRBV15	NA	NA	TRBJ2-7	TGTGCCACCAGCAGCGTTGAGAGCACCTACGAGCAGTACTTC	CATSSVESTYEQYF
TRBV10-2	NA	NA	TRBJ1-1	TGCGCCAGCAGTGAGTCGACGGTGAACACTGAAGCTTTCTTT	CASSESTVNTEAFF
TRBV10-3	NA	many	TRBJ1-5	TGTGCCATCAGTGAGGCAGGTAGCGATCAGCCCCAGCATTTT	CAISEAGSDQPQHF
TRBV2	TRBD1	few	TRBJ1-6	TGTGCCAGCAGTGAAGGGGAGGACAGGTTAAAGTCACCCCTCCACTTT	CASSEGEDRLKSPLHF
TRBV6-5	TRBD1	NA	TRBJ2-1	TGTGCCAGCAGTTCGTCAACCGGACAGGTATCGAATGAGCAGTTCTTC	CASSSSTGQVSNEQFF
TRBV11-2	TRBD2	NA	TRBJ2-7	TGTGCCAGCAGCCCCGGGACTAGCGTCTACGAGCAGTACTTC	CASSPGTSVYEQYF
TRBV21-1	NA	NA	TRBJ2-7	TGTGCCAGCAAAAGGATTGCCTACGAGCAGTACTTC	CASKRIAYEQYF
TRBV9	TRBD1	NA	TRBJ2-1	TGTGCCAGCAGCGTAGTGGGGGACAGGGGTTACAATGAGCAGTTCTTC	CASSVVGDRGYNEQFF
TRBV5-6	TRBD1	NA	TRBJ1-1	TGTGCCAGCAGACATGGACAGGGGTTGGTGAACACTGAAGCTTTCTTT	CASRHGQGLVNTEAFF
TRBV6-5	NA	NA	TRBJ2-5	TGTGCCAGCCTCGACGCACAGGAGACCCAGTACTTC	CASLDAQETQYF
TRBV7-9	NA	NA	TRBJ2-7	TGTGCCAGCAGCTTGGGTCCCGAGCAGTACTTC	CASSLGPEQYF
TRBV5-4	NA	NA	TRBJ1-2	TGTGCCAGCAGTCAACTCGCAGGGTACTATGGCTACACCTTC	CASSQLAGYYGYTF
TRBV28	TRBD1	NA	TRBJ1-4	TGTGCCAGCAATCCTACCACAGGGGTATCTAATGAAAAACTGTTTTTT	CASNPTTGVSNEKLFF
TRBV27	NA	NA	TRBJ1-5	TGTGCCAGCAGTTTATATTCGGAGGGGGTGGTCAATCAGCCCCAGCATTTT	CASSLYSEGVVNQPQHF
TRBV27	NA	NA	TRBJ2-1	TGTGCCAGCAGTTTATATGGGGGCAGTGAGGACAATGAGCAGTTCTTC	CASSLYGGSEDNEQFF
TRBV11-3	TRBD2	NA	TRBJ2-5	TGTGCCAGCAGCTCCCGGACTAGCGGGGGCCCTTCCGAAATGACCCAGTACTTC	CASSSRTSGGPSEMTQYF
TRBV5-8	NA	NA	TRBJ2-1	TGTGCCAGCAGCTTGTTAACAGGACCCCGACCCTACAATGAGCAGTTCTTC	CASSLLTGPRPYNEQFF
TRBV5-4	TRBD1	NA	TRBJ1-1	TGTGCCAGCAGCCCCGGACAGGGGCATTTCTTT	CASSPGQGHFF
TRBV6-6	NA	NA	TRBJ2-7	TGTGCCAGCAGTCAAGGGGGCTACGAGCAGTACTTC	CASSQGGYEQYF
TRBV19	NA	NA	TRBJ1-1	TGTGCCAGTAGTATTTGGGGGGGAGAAGCTTTCTTT	CASSIWGGEAFF
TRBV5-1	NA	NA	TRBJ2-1	TGCGCCAGCAGCCCAACACACGGTTCTCTTGGGGATGAGCAGTTCTTC	CASSPTHGSLGDEQFF
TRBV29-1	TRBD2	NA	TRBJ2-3	TGCAGCGTTGAAGATCGAGGGCGGGAGGTGGGAGATACGCAGTATTTT	CSVEDRGREVGDTQYF
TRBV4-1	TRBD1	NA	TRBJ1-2	TGCGCCAGCAGCCAAACTCAGGGGGGGTATGGCTACACCTTC	CASSQTQGGYGYTF
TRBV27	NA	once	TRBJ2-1	TGTGCCAGCAGTTTAACCCTAGCTGGTGAGCAGTTCTTC	CASSLTLAGEQFF
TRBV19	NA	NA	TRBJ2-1	TGTGCCAGTAGCGGACTCTATCACGGCAATGAGCAGTTCTTC	CASSGLYHGNEQFF
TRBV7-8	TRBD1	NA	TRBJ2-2	TGTGCCAGCTCACTGCAGGGGGCGAACACCGGGGAGCTGTTTTTT	CASSLQGANTGELFF
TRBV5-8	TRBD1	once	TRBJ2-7	TGTGCCAGCAGCTGGGGGACAGCCTACGAGCAGTACTTC	CASSWGTAYEQYF
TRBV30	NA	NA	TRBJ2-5	TGTGCCTGGGCCGAGCGTTCAGGCCAGTGGGAGACCCAGTACTTC	CAWAERSGQWETQYF
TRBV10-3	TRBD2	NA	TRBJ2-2	TGTGCCATCAAAAGCGGGGGGGCATCCGGGGAGCTGTTTTTT	CAIKSGGASGELFF